These 8 T cell receptor beta chains were all obtained from the same sample, sequenced in a study of blood T cell repertoires in COVID-19. TCRdb keeps only in-frame clones here, not all; method: immunoSEQ multiplex PCR. This sample yields approximately 97,000 clones, of which 75% to 90% are seen a single time; 38% belongs to the top ten. Sample: peripheral blood. These receptors were taken from a man older than 75 with acute or convalescent COVID-19.

The chain links TRBV10-3 to TRBJ2-2; 7 bases align to TRBD2. V was clipped by 3 bases and J by 1 base; unmatched bases: 8. CDR1 and CDR2 from the germline V gene are ENHRY and SYGVKD. This CDR3 region has 17 residues. The CDR3 region has the DNA TGTGCCATCAGTGATAGTAGCCTAGCGGAGAACACCGGGGAGCTGTTTTTT. Translating it yields CAISDSSLAENTGELFF.

The rearrangement uses TRBV29-1 and TRBJ1-2; TRBD1 matches at 7 bases. The CDR3 runs 12 residues. CDR1 is SQVTM, CDR2 ANQGSEA, per germline. The ends lost 4 bases at V and 7 bases at J; junction bases unmatched: 6. The CDR3 nucleotides read TGCAGCGTTGCGGAGGGGGCAGGTGGCTACACCTTC. The encoded protein is CSVAEGAGGYTF.

The V and J genes are TRBV7-3 and TRBJ2-3; 9 bases are a match to TRBD2. Trimming cost V 6 bases and J 2 bases; bases outside gene matches: 21. The CDR3 is 20 residues long. Germline CDR1 SGHTA, CDR2 FQGTGA. This chain's CDR3 is CASSAGWGRPGLAYTDTQYF. The CDR3 nucleotides are TGTGCCAGCAGTGCCGGTTGGGGACGTCCTGGACTAGCGTACACAGATACGCAGTATTTT.

This clone was seen only a few times. The CDR3 spells CASSDFAETEAFF. In nucleotides, the CDR3 is TGTGCCAGCAGTGATTTTGCGGAAACTGAAGCTTTCTTT. The gene calls are TRBV2 and TRBJ1-1, with D unresolved. CDR1 and CDR2 (germline): SNHLY, FYNNEI. The CDR3 runs to 13 residues. Trimming took 3 bases from V and 5 from J, leaving 10 bases between them.

The CDR3 nucleotides are TGTGCCAGCAGTCCGATACGGTCGGGAACGCCCCTGAACACTGAAGCTTTCTTT. This encodes CASSPIRSGTPLNTEAFF. The chain couples TRBV6-6 to TRBJ1-1; D gene uncertain. Trimming removed 5 bases at V and 0 bases at J, with 22 bases between. The CDR3 is made up of 18 amino acids. Germline V lookup: CDR1 MNHNY, CDR2 SVGAGI (reference sequence).

Only one count was recorded for this clone. The chain has TRBV9 and TRBJ1-6; perhaps TRBD1 as D (6 bases). Germline V gene sequence: CDR1 SGDLS, CDR2 YYNGEE. With 4 bases removed from V and 6 bases from J, the gap between germline ends came to 17 bases. The CDR3 loop spans 16 amino acids. CDR3 coding DNA: TGTGCCAGCAGCCCTACACGGACGGACAGTAATTCACCCCTCCACTTT. Translation: CASSPTRTDSNSPLHF.

The chain links TRBV28 to TRBJ2-7; D is ambiguous. The CDR3 extends over 13 amino acids. Per the germline V gene, CDR1 is MDHEN and CDR2 is SYDVKM. The V gene lost 4 bases and the J gene lost 3 bases, with 10 bases spanning the gap. Written as DNA, the CDR3 is TGTGCCAGCAGTTCGCCCAGTATCTACGAGCAGTACTTC. It yields the protein CASSSPSIYEQYF.

This chain connects TRBV6-5 to TRBJ1-2; D might be TRBD1 (6 bases). The germline V gene encodes CDR1 MNHEY and CDR2 SVGAGI. This CDR3 spans 14 amino acids. Deletions cut 6 bases from V and 9 bases from J, with 20 bases between. The CDR3 loop is CASSLQGSTSSYTF. CDR3 sequence (DNA): TGTGCCAGCAGCCTACAGGGCTCCACGAGTAGCTACACCTTC.